This T cell receptor (beta chain) came from a study of blood T cell repertoires in COVID-19 (dated by TCRdb to 2018 to 2020). At the level of the whole study: Samples covering the acute and convalescent phases of COVID-19 were provided by collaborators in the United States, Italy and Spain. Deeply sampled blood TCRbeta repertoires from subjects exposed to, actively infected with, or recovered from COVID-19 were included in the dataset. The material from the prospective study consisted of cDNA or gDNA derived from T cells, B-cell-depleted T cells, or PBMCs. A de-identified subject ID, COVID-19 status, age in years and sex were almost always included in the sample metadata. Where available, HLA class I and class II types were obtained from metadata supplied by the sample provider rather than from assay-based typing. The samples were drawn from the first 160 participants of the ongoing ImmuneRACE study and from over 950 subjects provided by 6 global collaborators. The repertoires were released in a freely available public database meant as a resource for research on the immune response to SARS-CoV-2.

The immunoSEQ Assay, a bias-controlled multiplex PCR, was used to amplify TCRbeta CDR3 regions from genomic DNA. In the paper's pipeline: The number of nucleated cells in each sample was estimated from the amplification of reference gene primers within the assay. To quantify the absolute abundance of each unique TCRbeta CDR3 rearrangement, sequence reads were collapsed and filtered. For each sample, productive Simpson clonality was calculated as the square root of Simpson's diversity index over productive rearrangements. TCRdb obtained this table from immuneACCESS and retained in-frame rearrangements with V and J assigned. These tables miss some clones; where compared with another copy, unresolved V genes account for less than half of the shortfall, and the remainder is unexplained. V, J and clone size are those of that table, while D and trimming were read from the DNA. Within this sample are over 100,000 clones, with 85% of them counted one time only. The biggest ten clones account for 11% of the sample.

Study-wide findings and limitations: The quantity of clinical and demographic metadata differed by source and by participant and was supplied without curation.

Each collaborating institution followed its own protocols to collect whole blood in K2EDTA tubes. For TCRbeta analysis, collaborators shipped samples in one of three forms: frozen whole blood, isolated PBMCs, or DNA extracted from either of those sample types. Of note for this clone: The antigen it recognizes is unknown. Per-base quality was not reported, and no clone a single base away is much larger than it.

This sequence originates from a man older than 75 with acute or convalescent COVID-19. The material sequenced was peripheral blood.

The nucleotide sequence reads TGTGCCAGCAGTCCTCCGGGGTCCTATAATTCACCCCTCCACTTT. Its translation reads: CASSPPGSYNSPLHF. The chain employs TRBV6-5 and TRBJ1-6; the D gene is unclear. As encoded in the germline V gene, CDR1 is MNHEY while CDR2 is SVGAGI. The CDR3 has 15 amino acids, counting the end cysteine and phenylalanine. The sequence is cut down to CDR3 DNA, 45 bases in frame from base 1. V drops 5 bases and J drops 1 base, leaving 9 bases in between.